This TCR beta chain was profiled in a study of early T cells in non-severe SARS-CoV-2 infection. For the study at large: Unpaired chains resulted from sequencing bulk RNA of unsorted whole blood.

The table lists this clonotype with many counts. Per the germline V gene, CDR1 is SGHRS and CDR2 is YFSETQ. V lost 4 bases and J 0 bases, leaving 9 bases between the germline ends. The CDR3 is 14 amino acids. The TCR library protocol was used to attach unique molecular identifiers. These identifiers were attached to individual cDNA molecules. TCRdb independently ran MiXCR on the 5' RACE reads; one entry per CDR3 protein. This repertoire shows tens of thousands of distinct CDR3 sequences, roughly 9.9% found once; its top ten account for around 10%. This chain links TRBV5-1 with TRBJ2-3; no clear D. The sample was whole blood. The source is an adult who was a healthcare worker with PCR-confirmed SARS-CoV-2 infection or an uninfected control (not recorded which). The chain's CDR3 is CASSPVWSTDTQYF. The CDR3 bases are TGCGCCAGCAGCCCGGTCTGGAGCACAGATACGCAGTATTTT.